The rows below give T cell receptor beta chains drawn from one sample of a study of blood T cell repertoires in COVID-19. The table came from immunoSEQ multiplex PCR; TCRdb's copy has only in-frame clones and leaves some out. Among 200,000 to 250,000 clones listed, about 90% were seen once. The sequencing sample was made of peripheral blood. These receptors were collected from a young woman who had recovered from COVID-19. CDR3s include the opening cysteine and the closing phenylalanine or tryptophan. Each record gives: D gene, clone size, J gene, V gene, CDR3 DNA, CDR3 protein. D genes are given only for firm matches. The size entry is marked missing in some rows and otherwise reads once, few, many or a size class.

D: TRBD2
size: NA
J: TRBJ2-2
V: TRBV3-1/TRBV3-2
DNA: TGTGCCAGCAGCCAAGAATTTGCGGGGGGGCGCGGCACCGGGGAGCTGTTTTTT
CDR3: CASSQEFAGGRGTGELFF

D: TRBD1
size: few
J: TRBJ1-6
V: TRBV7-2
DNA: TGTGCCAGCAGCGCGAGCACGGGACAGGGTACTTCACCCCTCCACTTT
CDR3: CASSASTGQGTSPLHF

D: TRBD2
size: few
J: TRBJ2-2
V: TRBV7-9
DNA: TGTGCCAGCAGCTCCGCCCTCTTCGGGGGGGAGAACACCGGGGAGCTGTTTTTT
CDR3: CASSSALFGGENTGELFF

D: TRBD1
size: NA
J: TRBJ2-7
V: TRBV6-2/TRBV6-3
DNA: TGTGCCAGCAGTTGGACAGGGAACTACGAGCAGTACTTC
CDR3: CASSWTGNYEQYF

D: NA
size: once
J: TRBJ2-5
V: TRBV30
DNA: TGTGCCTGGGACAGCGGCCAAGAGACCCAGTACTTC
CDR3: CAWDSGQETQYF

D: TRBD1
size: NA
J: TRBJ1-1
V: TRBV12-5
DNA: TGTGCTAGTGGTTCCTCGGGACAGGGAAAGAACACTGAAGCTTTCTTT
CDR3: CASGSSGQGKNTEAFF

D: TRBD1
size: NA
J: TRBJ2-3
V: TRBV19
DNA: TGTGCCAGTAGTCGGACGGGACAGTCAACAGATACGCAGTATTTT
CDR3: CASSRTGQSTDTQYF

D: NA
size: few
J: TRBJ1-2
V: TRBV4-1
DNA: TGCGCCAGCAGCCAAGATTTTTTCGCGGATGGCTACACCTTC
CDR3: CASSQDFFADGYTF

D: NA
size: NA
J: TRBJ2-1
V: TRBV19
DNA: TGTGCCAGTAGTAGGCAGGGCCAAGGGTGGGATGAGCAGTTCTTC
CDR3: CASSRQGQGWDEQFF

D: TRBD1
size: once
J: TRBJ2-5
V: TRBV28
DNA: TGTGCCAGCAGTTACGTCCCGGGGACAGGGGTGGGGACCCAGTACTTC
CDR3: CASSYVPGTGVGTQYF

D: NA
size: NA
J: TRBJ1-4
V: TRBV21-1
DNA: TGTGCCAGCAGCAAAGCGCTAGTCCACGGCTTGTCTGAAAAACTGTTTTTT
CDR3: CASSKALVHGLSEKLFF

D: TRBD1
size: NA
J: TRBJ1-1
V: TRBV7-9
DNA: TGTGCCAGCAGCTTATCAACAGGGGGCCTCACTGAAGCTTTCTTT
CDR3: CASSLSTGGLTEAFF

D: NA
size: NA
J: TRBJ2-5
V: TRBV10-3
DNA: TGTGCCATCAGTGAGTTGGGCCCCGAGACCCAGTACTTC
CDR3: CAISELGPETQYF

D: NA
size: NA
J: TRBJ2-1
V: TRBV11-2
DNA: TGTGCCAGCAGCTTGGCTAGCCTAGAGCAGTTCTTC
CDR3: CASSLASLEQFF

D: NA
size: NA
J: TRBJ1-3
V: TRBV14
DNA: TGTGCCAGCAGCCAAGATCGGGGGGCGCAAGGTGGAAACACCATATATTTT
CDR3: CASSQDRGAQGGNTIYF

D: TRBD2
size: NA
J: TRBJ2-7
V: TRBV6-6
DNA: TGTGCCAGCAGTTCGACTAGCGGGGGGTCCTACGAGCAGTACTTC
CDR3: CASSSTSGGSYEQYF

D: TRBD2
size: NA
J: TRBJ2-1
V: TRBV9
DNA: TGTGCCAGCAGCGTCTCGAGCGGGGGAGGGAGTGAGCAGTTCTTC
CDR3: CASSVSSGGGSEQFF

D: NA
size: NA
J: TRBJ2-2
V: TRBV7-8
DNA: TGTGCCAGCAGCCGCCCGACAGGTCGGGACACCGGGGAGCTGTTTTTT
CDR3: CASSRPTGRDTGELFF

D: TRBD2
size: few
J: TRBJ2-1
V: TRBV9
DNA: TGTGCCAGTTCGATAGCGGGGGGCTCCTACAATGAGCAGTTCTTC
CDR3: CASSIAGGSYNEQFF

D: TRBD1
size: NA
J: TRBJ1-6
V: TRBV7-8
DNA: TGTGCCAGCAGCCAGAAGGGACAGTTGGGCAATTCACCCCTCCACTTT
CDR3: CASSQKGQLGNSPLHF

D: TRBD1
size: NA
J: TRBJ2-7
V: TRBV30
DNA: TGTGCCTGGGGGACAGGGGCGAACGAGCAGTACTTC
CDR3: CAWGTGANEQYF

D: NA
size: NA
J: TRBJ2-5
V: TRBV9
DNA: TGTGCCAGCAGCGTAGGAGGAGTCCCTGAGACCCAGTACTTC
CDR3: CASSVGGVPETQYF

D: TRBD1
size: NA
J: TRBJ2-1
V: TRBV4-2
DNA: TGTGCCAGCAGCCAGCAACAGGGGATCAACAATGAGCAGTTCTTC
CDR3: CASSQQQGINNEQFF

D: NA
size: NA
J: TRBJ2-2
V: TRBV5-1
DNA: TGCGCCAGCAGCCTGGACAGTCCCGGGGAGCTGTTTTTT
CDR3: CASSLDSPGELFF

D: TRBD1
size: NA
J: TRBJ1-2
V: TRBV7-3
DNA: TGTGCCAGCAGCTTAACTAGGACAGGGACGGGTGGCTACACCTTC
CDR3: CASSLTRTGTGGYTF

D: NA
size: once
J: TRBJ1-2
V: TRBV11-3
DNA: TGTGCCAGCGAGCAAAGGGGGGGGCCTCTCCTTAACTATGGCTACACCTTC
CDR3: CASEQRGGPLLNYGYTF

D: NA
size: NA
J: TRBJ2-7
V: TRBV6-6
DNA: TGTGCCAGCAGTCCAGGGGGGAGCCTGAGCTACGAGCAGTACTTC
CDR3: CASSPGGSLSYEQYF

D: NA
size: NA
J: TRBJ1-2
V: TRBV9
DNA: TGTGCCAGCACCCCCGGAGAAGGAATAGGCGGCTACACCTTC
CDR3: CASTPGEGIGGYTF

D: TRBD1
size: NA
J: TRBJ1-1
V: TRBV5-1
DNA: TGCGCCAGCAGCCAAGGTGGCGGGGACAGGGGCACTGAAGCTTTCTTT
CDR3: CASSQGGGDRGTEAFF

D: TRBD1
size: NA
J: TRBJ2-7
V: TRBV7-2
DNA: TGTGCCAGCAGCTTTGACAGGGGGACAGGCGAGCAGTACTTC
CDR3: CASSFDRGTGEQYF

D: TRBD1
size: NA
J: TRBJ1-2
V: TRBV19
DNA: TGTGCCAGTAGTATAGAAAGGACAGGAGCTAACTATGGCTACACCTTC
CDR3: CASSIERTGANYGYTF

D: NA
size: NA
J: TRBJ2-5
V: TRBV7-2
DNA: TGTGCCAGCAGCTTACGTCCCCCGGGGGAGACCCAGTACTTC
CDR3: CASSLRPPGETQYF

D: NA
size: NA
J: TRBJ2-4
V: TRBV2
DNA: TGTGCCAGCAGTGACGGGTCGCTAGCCAAAAACATTCAGTACTTC
CDR3: CASSDGSLAKNIQYF

D: TRBD1
size: NA
J: TRBJ1-4
V: TRBV9
DNA: TGTGCCAGCAGCGGGGACAGGGGCCGTAATGAAAAACTGTTTTTT
CDR3: CASSGDRGRNEKLFF

D: TRBD2
size: NA
J: TRBJ2-3
V: TRBV5-1
DNA: TGCGCCAGCAGCGTAATGGGGGGGAGGACAGATACGCAGTATTTT
CDR3: CASSVMGGRTDTQYF

D: TRBD2
size: NA
J: TRBJ2-4
V: TRBV19
DNA: TGTGCCAGTAGCATCGGACTAGCGGGGACCTTAGCCAAAAACATTCAGTACTTC
CDR3: CASSIGLAGTLAKNIQYF

D: TRBD1
size: NA
J: TRBJ2-7
V: TRBV6-5
DNA: TGTGCCAGCAGTTCGTCAGGGGGCGAGCAGTACTTC
CDR3: CASSSSGGEQYF

D: NA
size: NA
J: TRBJ2-3
V: TRBV27
DNA: TGTGCCAGCAGTCGGGGATCTAGCACAGATACGCAGTATTTT
CDR3: CASSRGSSTDTQYF

D: NA
size: NA
J: TRBJ1-6
V: TRBV28
DNA: TGTGCCAGCACCCTTGGGGGGACGTCGGTGGATTCACCCCTCCACTTT
CDR3: CASTLGGTSVDSPLHF

D: TRBD1
size: NA
J: TRBJ2-7
V: TRBV6-6
DNA: TGTGCCAGCAGTTATTTCGGACAGGGTTTCTACGAGCAGTACTTC
CDR3: CASSYFGQGFYEQYF

D: TRBD2
size: NA
J: TRBJ2-2
V: TRBV7-9
DNA: TGTGCCAGCAGCCTACGACTAGCGGGCGTCACCGGGGAGCTGTTTTTT
CDR3: CASSLRLAGVTGELFF

D: NA
size: NA
J: TRBJ2-5
V: TRBV1
DNA: TGCACCAGCAGCCGTTCCAGCGGGGGGGAGGAGACCCAGTACTTC
CDR3: CTSSRSSGGEETQYF

D: TRBD2
size: NA
J: TRBJ2-1
V: TRBV11-3
DNA: TGTGCCAGCAGCTTAGATCCTACTAGCGGGGGGTCCTACAATGAGCAGTTCTTC
CDR3: CASSLDPTSGGSYNEQFF

D: NA
size: once
J: TRBJ2-1
V: TRBV9
DNA: TGTGCCAGCAGCGTAGGTGGAGTAAACAATGAGCAGTTCTTC
CDR3: CASSVGGVNNEQFF

D: NA
size: once
J: TRBJ2-7
V: TRBV20-1
DNA: TGCAGTGCTAGTATTGGAGAATACGAGCAGTACTTC
CDR3: CSASIGEYEQYF

D: TRBD2
size: NA
J: TRBJ2-3
V: TRBV30
DNA: TGTGCCTGGAGTGGGCACCTTCGACTAGCGGGGCCAGATACGCAGTATTTT
CDR3: CAWSGHLRLAGPDTQYF

D: NA
size: once
J: TRBJ2-2
V: TRBV5-1
DNA: TGCGCCAGCAGCTTGCCGGGGGTGAACACCGGGGAGCTGTTTTTT
CDR3: CASSLPGVNTGELFF

D: NA
size: NA
J: TRBJ1-2
V: TRBV2
DNA: TGTGCCAGCAGGCGGGACGGCTATGGCTACACCTTC
CDR3: CASRRDGYGYTF

D: TRBD2
size: NA
J: TRBJ2-2
V: TRBV5-4
DNA: TGTGCCAGCAGCTGGGGGGGACTTATGAACACCGGGGAGCTGTTTTTT
CDR3: CASSWGGLMNTGELFF

D: NA
size: NA
J: TRBJ1-2
V: TRBV12-3/TRBV12-4
DNA: TGTGCCAGCCTCGGGGGGTCTAACTATGGCTACACCTTC
CDR3: CASLGGSNYGYTF

D: TRBD2
size: NA
J: TRBJ2-1
V: TRBV3-1/TRBV3-2
DNA: TGTGCCAGCAGCCAAGTTCGGCGGGGGGCATACAATGAGCAGTTCTTC
CDR3: CASSQVRRGAYNEQFF

D: TRBD1
size: NA
J: TRBJ2-1
V: TRBV19
DNA: TGTGCCAGTAGTATGCGGACAGGGCTGGCCAATGAGCAGTTCTTC
CDR3: CASSMRTGLANEQFF

D: NA
size: NA
J: TRBJ1-1
V: TRBV19
DNA: TGTGCCAGTAGCACGACAGCACTTATGAACACTGAAGCTTTCTTT
CDR3: CASSTTALMNTEAFF

D: NA
size: NA
J: TRBJ1-1
V: TRBV12-3/TRBV12-4
DNA: TGTGCCAGCCGCAGGACTAACACTGAAGCTTTCTTT
CDR3: CASRRTNTEAFF